A selection of T cell receptor beta chains follows, all from one sample in a study of blood T cell repertoires in COVID-19. Measured with immunoSEQ multiplex PCR; TCRdb has only the in-frame clones, and not every one. This sample has 120,000 to 150,000 clones; roughly 90% occur once, and the top ten carry approximately 10%. Sequenced input: peripheral blood. The receptors here all came from a man aged 50 to 60 with active or convalescent COVID-19. CDR3s leave out the opening cysteine and the closing phenylalanine or tryptophan. D genes are given only for firm matches. Size values are once, few and many counts, or a class for expanded clones, and some rows have none.

CDR3 protein: ASSRTNEKLF; V gene: TRBV5-7; clone size: few; D gene: .; J gene: TRBJ1-4
CDR3 protein: ASTRSGGVQHEQF; V gene: TRBV10-2; clone size: once; D gene: TRBD2; J gene: TRBJ2-1
CDR3 protein: ASSYDLAGRNEQF; V gene: TRBV6-5; clone size: .; D gene: TRBD2; J gene: TRBJ2-1
CDR3 protein: ASSKGQGGSNQPQH; V gene: TRBV21-1; clone size: .; D gene: .; J gene: TRBJ1-5
CDR3 protein: ASTPAPGTGELF; V gene: TRBV6-4; clone size: .; D gene: .; J gene: TRBJ2-2
CDR3 protein: ASSIGQITDTQY; V gene: TRBV9; clone size: once; D gene: .; J gene: TRBJ2-3
CDR3 protein: ASSPRQGASSYEQY; V gene: TRBV18; clone size: .; D gene: TRBD1; J gene: TRBJ2-7
CDR3 protein: ATSRGASGSYEQY; V gene: TRBV15; clone size: few; D gene: TRBD2; J gene: TRBJ2-7
CDR3 protein: ASSWEMGQIQPQH; V gene: TRBV28; clone size: .; D gene: TRBD1; J gene: TRBJ1-5
CDR3 protein: ASSHGGRQETQY; V gene: TRBV7-7; clone size: .; D gene: .; J gene: TRBJ2-5
CDR3 protein: ASSSPTGDYYGYT; V gene: TRBV5-4; clone size: .; D gene: .; J gene: TRBJ1-2
CDR3 protein: ASSQEGLVAYEQY; V gene: TRBV3-1/TRBV3-2; clone size: .; D gene: TRBD2; J gene: TRBJ2-7
CDR3 protein: ASSLFAGTSGRHTQY; V gene: TRBV27; clone size: .; D gene: TRBD2; J gene: TRBJ2-3
CDR3 protein: ASRPGTSLIFSYNEQF; V gene: TRBV5-5; clone size: .; D gene: TRBD2; J gene: TRBJ2-1
CDR3 protein: ASSLLRVDLEAF; V gene: TRBV28; clone size: .; D gene: .; J gene: TRBJ1-1
CDR3 protein: ASSSRQGDEQF; V gene: TRBV19; clone size: once; D gene: TRBD1; J gene: TRBJ2-1
CDR3 protein: ASSLSGRVYNEQF; V gene: TRBV28; clone size: .; D gene: TRBD2; J gene: TRBJ2-1
CDR3 protein: ASSRANTGELF; V gene: TRBV19; clone size: .; D gene: .; J gene: TRBJ2-2
CDR3 protein: ASRDSPGALV; V gene: TRBV3-1/TRBV3-2; clone size: .; D gene: .; J gene: TRBJ2-7
CDR3 protein: ASSFGQAGANVLT; V gene: TRBV7-9; clone size: .; D gene: .; J gene: TRBJ2-6
CDR3 protein: ASSLAGRQGWASYNSPLH; V gene: TRBV7-2; clone size: .; D gene: .; J gene: TRBJ1-6
CDR3 protein: ASSPGATDTQY; V gene: TRBV19; clone size: .; D gene: .; J gene: TRBJ2-3
CDR3 protein: ASSTLGQGVNNEKLF; V gene: TRBV5-1; clone size: .; D gene: TRBD1; J gene: TRBJ1-4
CDR3 protein: ASSPRVGGKAYNEQF; V gene: TRBV7-3; clone size: .; D gene: .; J gene: TRBJ2-1
CDR3 protein: ASSAGQGAFYEQY; V gene: TRBV19; clone size: .; D gene: TRBD1; J gene: TRBJ2-7
CDR3 protein: ASSFLAGGRTDTQY; V gene: TRBV21-1; clone size: .; D gene: .; J gene: TRBJ2-3
CDR3 protein: ASSLEWTRHYEQY; V gene: TRBV7-8; clone size: .; D gene: TRBD2; J gene: TRBJ2-7
CDR3 protein: ASRAAAGTEAF; V gene: TRBV12-3/TRBV12-4; clone size: .; D gene: .; J gene: TRBJ1-1